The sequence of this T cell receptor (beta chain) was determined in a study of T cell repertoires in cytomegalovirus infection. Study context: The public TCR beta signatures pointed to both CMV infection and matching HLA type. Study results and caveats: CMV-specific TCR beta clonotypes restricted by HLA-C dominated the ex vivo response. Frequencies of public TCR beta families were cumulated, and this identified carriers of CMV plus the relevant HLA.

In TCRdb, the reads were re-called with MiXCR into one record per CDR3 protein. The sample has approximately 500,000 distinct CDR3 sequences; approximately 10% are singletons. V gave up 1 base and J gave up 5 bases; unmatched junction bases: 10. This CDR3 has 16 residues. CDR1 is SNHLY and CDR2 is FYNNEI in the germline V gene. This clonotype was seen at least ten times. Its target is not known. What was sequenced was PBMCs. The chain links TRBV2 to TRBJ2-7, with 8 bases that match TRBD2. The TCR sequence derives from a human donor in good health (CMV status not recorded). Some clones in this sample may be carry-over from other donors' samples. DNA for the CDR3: TGTGCCAGCAGTGAAGGCCTGGCGGGAGGAATGAACGAGCAGTACTTC. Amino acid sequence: CASSEGLAGGMNEQYF. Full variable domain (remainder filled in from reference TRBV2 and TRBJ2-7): EPEVTQTPSHQVTQMGQEVILRCVPISNHLYFYWYRQILGQKVEFLVSFYNNEISEKSEIFDDQFSVERPDGSNFTLKIRSTKLEDSAMYFCASSEGLAGGMNEQYFGPGTRLTVT.